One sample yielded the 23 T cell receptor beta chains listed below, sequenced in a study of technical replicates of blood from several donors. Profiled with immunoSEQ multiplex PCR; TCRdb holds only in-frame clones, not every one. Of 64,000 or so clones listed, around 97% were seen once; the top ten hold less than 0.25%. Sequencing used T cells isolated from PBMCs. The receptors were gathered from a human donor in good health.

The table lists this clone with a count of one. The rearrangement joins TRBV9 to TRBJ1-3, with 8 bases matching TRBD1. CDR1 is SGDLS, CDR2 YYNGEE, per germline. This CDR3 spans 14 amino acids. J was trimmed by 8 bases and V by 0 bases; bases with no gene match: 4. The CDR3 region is CASSVGQGRHTIYF. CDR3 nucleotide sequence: TGTGCCAGCAGCGTAGGACAGGGGCGGCACACCATATATTTT.

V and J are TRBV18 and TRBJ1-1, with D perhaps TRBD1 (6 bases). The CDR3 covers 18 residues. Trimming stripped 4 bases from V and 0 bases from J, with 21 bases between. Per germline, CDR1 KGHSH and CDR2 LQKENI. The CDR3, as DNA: TGTGCCAGCTCACTCTTCAGTTTAGAAAGGGGGATGAACACTGAAGCTTTCTTT. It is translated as CASSLFSLERGMNTEAFF.

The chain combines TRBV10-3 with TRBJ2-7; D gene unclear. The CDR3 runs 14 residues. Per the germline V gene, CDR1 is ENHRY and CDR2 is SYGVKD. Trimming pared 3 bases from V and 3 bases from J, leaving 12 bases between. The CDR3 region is CAISDEEKIYEQYF. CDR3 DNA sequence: TGTGCCATCAGTGATGAGGAGAAAATCTACGAGCAGTACTTC.

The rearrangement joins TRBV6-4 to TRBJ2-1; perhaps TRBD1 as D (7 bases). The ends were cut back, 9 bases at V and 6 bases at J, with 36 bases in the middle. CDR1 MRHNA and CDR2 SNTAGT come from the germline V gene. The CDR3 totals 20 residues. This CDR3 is CARVYGPVPGQSKGGNEQFF. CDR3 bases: TGTGCCAGAGTTTACGGACCGGTCCCGGGACAGTCAAAGGGGGGCAATGAGCAGTTCTTC.

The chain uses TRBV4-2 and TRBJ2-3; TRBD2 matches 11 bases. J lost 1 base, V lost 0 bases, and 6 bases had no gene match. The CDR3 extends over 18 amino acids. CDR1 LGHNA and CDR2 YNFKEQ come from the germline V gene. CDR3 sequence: CASSQDRGTSGGTDTQYF. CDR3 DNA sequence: TGTGCCAGCAGCCAAGATCGGGGGACTAGCGGTGGCACAGATACGCAGTATTTT.

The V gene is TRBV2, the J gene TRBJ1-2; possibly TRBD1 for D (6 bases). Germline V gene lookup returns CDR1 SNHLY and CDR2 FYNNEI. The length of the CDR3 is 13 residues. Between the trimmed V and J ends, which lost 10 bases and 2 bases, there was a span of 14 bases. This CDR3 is CATQGRQNYGYTF. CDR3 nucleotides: TGTGCCACACAGGGTAGACAGAACTATGGCTACACCTTC.

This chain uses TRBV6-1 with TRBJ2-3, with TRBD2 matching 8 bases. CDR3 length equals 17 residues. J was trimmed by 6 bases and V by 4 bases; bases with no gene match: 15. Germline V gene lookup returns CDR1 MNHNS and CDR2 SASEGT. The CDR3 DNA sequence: TGTGCCAGCAGTGTATTGGATGGTGGGACTAGTATGGATACGCAGTATTTT. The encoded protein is CASSVLDGGTSMDTQYF.

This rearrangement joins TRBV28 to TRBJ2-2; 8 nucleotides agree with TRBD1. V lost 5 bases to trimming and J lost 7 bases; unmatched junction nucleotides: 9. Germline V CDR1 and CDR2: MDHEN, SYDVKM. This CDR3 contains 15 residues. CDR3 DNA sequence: TGTGCCAGCAGTAGGGCAGGGGGCTTGAACGGGGAGCTGTTTTTT. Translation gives CASSRAGGLNGELFF.

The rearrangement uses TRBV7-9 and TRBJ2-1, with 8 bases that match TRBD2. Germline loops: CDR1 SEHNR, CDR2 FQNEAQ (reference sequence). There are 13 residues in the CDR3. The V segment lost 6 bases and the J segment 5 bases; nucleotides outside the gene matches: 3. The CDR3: CASRGLENNEQFF. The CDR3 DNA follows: TGTGCCAGCAGGGGACTAGAGAACAATGAGCAGTTCTTC.

In DNA form, the CDR3 reads TGTGCCAGCAGCCACGGGACTAGCCCTGACACAGATACGCAGTATTTT. It codes for CASSHGTSPDTDTQYF. The V call is TRBV5-6, the J call TRBJ2-3, with 9 nucleotides matching TRBD2. Germline trimming cut 4 bases from V and 2 bases from J; bases unmatched to any gene: 8. The CDR3 contains 16 residues. In germline, CDR1 is SGHDT, CDR2 YYEEEE. The entire variable domain, with the rest obtained from reference TRBV5-6 and TRBJ2-3, is as follows: DAGVTQSPTHLIKTRGQQVTLRCSPKSGHDTVSWYQQALGQGPQFIFQYYEEEERQRGNFPDRFSGHQFPNYSSELNVNALLLGDSALYLCASSHGTSPDTDTQYFGPGTRLTVL.

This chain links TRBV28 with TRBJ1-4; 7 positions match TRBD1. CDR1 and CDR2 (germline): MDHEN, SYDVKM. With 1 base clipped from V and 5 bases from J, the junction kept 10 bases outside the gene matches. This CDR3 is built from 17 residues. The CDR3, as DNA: TGTGCCAGCAGTTTATTCTCCGGGCAGGGGGAGAATGAAAAACTGTTTTTT. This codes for CASSLFSGQGENEKLFF.

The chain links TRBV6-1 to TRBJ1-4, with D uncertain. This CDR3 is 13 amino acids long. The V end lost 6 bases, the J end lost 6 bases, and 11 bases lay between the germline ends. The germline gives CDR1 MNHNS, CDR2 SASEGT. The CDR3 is CASSANNYEKLFF. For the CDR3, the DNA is TGTGCCAGCAGCGCGAATAATTATGAAAAACTGTTTTTT.

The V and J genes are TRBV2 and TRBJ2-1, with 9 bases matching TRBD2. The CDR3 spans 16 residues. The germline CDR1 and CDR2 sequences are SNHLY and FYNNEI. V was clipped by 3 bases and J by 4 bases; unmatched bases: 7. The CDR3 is CASSERWTSAYNEQFF. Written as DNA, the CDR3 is TGTGCCAGCAGTGAGAGGTGGACTAGCGCGTACAATGAGCAGTTCTTC.

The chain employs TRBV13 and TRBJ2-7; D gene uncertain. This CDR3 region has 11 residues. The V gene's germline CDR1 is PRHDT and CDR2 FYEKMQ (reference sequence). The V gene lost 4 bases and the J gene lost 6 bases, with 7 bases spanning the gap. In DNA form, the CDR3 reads TGTGCCAGCAGCTCCCTAGGCGAGCAGTACTTC. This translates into CASSSLGEQYF. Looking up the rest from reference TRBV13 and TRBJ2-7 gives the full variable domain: AAGVIQSPRHLIKEKRETATLKCYPIPRHDTVYWYQQGPGQDPQFLISFYEKMQSDKGSIPDRFSAQQFSDYHSELNMSSLELGDSALYFCASSSLGEQYFGPGTRLTVT.

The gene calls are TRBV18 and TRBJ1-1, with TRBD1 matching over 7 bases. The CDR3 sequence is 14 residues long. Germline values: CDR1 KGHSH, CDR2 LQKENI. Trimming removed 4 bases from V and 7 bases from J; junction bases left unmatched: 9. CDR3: CASSHPGQANEAFF. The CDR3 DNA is TGTGCCAGCTCACACCCCGGACAGGCCAATGAAGCTTTCTTT.

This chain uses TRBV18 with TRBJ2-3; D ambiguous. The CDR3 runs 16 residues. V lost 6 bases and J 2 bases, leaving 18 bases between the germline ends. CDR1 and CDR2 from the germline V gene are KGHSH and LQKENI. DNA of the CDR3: TGTGCCAGCTCCCTCAATACTAACCAGCCCACAGATACGCAGTATTTT. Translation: CASSLNTNQPTDTQYF.

CDR3 residues: CASNGPGGYEQYF. The CDR3 DNA reads TGTGCCAGTAACGGGCCAGGGGGCTACGAGCAGTACTTC. V gene TRBV19 combines with J gene TRBJ2-7; 7 nucleotides match TRBD1. CDR1 is LNHDA, CDR2 SQIVND, per germline (reference sequence). The CDR3 has 13 amino acids. V lost 7 bases, J lost 3 bases, and 6 bases stayed unmatched.

This chain's CDR3 is CASSLDGRENYGYTF. The DNA of the CDR3 is TGTGCCAGCAGCTTAGATGGGAGGGAAAACTATGGCTACACCTTC. The rearrangement links TRBV7-2 to TRBJ1-2; D is uncertain. Trimming pared 1 base from V and 2 bases from J, leaving 11 bases between. Germline CDR1 is SGHTA and CDR2 is FQGNSA. CDR3 length: 15 amino acids.

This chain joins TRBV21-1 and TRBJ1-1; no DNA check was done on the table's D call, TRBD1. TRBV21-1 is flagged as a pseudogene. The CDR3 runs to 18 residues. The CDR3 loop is CASSKAKFGTGMDTEAFF. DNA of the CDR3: TGTGCCAGCAGCAAAGCTAAATTCGGGACAGGGATGGACACTGAAGCTTTCTTT.

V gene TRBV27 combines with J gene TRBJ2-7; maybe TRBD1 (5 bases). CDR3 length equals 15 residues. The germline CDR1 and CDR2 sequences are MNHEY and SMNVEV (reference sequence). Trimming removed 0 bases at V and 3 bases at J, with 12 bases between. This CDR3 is CASSLSAAQGYEQYF. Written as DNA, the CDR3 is TGTGCCAGCAGTTTATCGGCCGCCCAGGGCTACGAGCAGTACTTC.

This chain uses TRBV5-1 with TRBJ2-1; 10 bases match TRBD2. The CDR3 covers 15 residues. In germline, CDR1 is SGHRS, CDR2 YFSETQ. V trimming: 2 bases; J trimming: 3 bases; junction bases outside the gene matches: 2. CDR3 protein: CASSFSGGLYNEQFF. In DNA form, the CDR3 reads TGCGCCAGCAGCTTTAGCGGGGGGCTCTACAATGAGCAGTTCTTC.

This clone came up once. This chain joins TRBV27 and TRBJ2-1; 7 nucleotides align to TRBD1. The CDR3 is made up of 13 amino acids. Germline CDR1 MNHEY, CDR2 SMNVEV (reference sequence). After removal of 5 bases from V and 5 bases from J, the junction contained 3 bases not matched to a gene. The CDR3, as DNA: TGTGCCAGCAGTGTTGACAGGGACAATGAGCAGTTCTTC. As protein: CASSVDRDNEQFF.

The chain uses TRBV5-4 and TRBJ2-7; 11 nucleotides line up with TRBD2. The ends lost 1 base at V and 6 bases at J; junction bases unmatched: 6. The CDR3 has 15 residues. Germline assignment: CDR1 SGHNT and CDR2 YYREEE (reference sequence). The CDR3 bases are TGTGCCAGCAGCTTGCGAACTAGCGGGGGACGCGAGCAGTACTTC. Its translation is CASSLRTSGGREQYF.